Each of the 16 T cell receptor beta chains below was sequenced from the same sample in a study of OX40 agonist ivuxolimab in advanced cancers. Sequenced by immunoSEQ multiplex PCR; TCRdb stores in-frame clones only, minus some. The table shows 55,000 to 70,000 clones, with roughly nine tenths occurring only once. The sample here was CD4+ or CD8+ T cells sorted from blood, taken in a trial of the OX40 agonist ivuxolimab. The source is an adult with an advanced solid tumor such as melanoma, head and neck, liver or kidney cancer.

The V gene is TRBV4-3, the J gene TRBJ1-2; weak D call: TRBD1 (5 bases). The V gene lost 3 bases and the J gene lost 8 bases, with 16 bases spanning the gap. Per the germline V gene, CDR1 is LGHNA and CDR2 is YSLEER. The length of the CDR3 is 14 residues. DNA of the CDR3: TGCGCCAGCAGCCATGAAGGGGTGGTTGGAGGCTACACCTTC. It codes for CASSHEGVVGGYTF.

This clone was observed a handful of times. An end of the junction does not agree with germline; a read error may underlie this. The chain joins TRBV7-2 to TRBJ1-1; a possible D gene is TRBD1 (5 bases). The CDR3 spans 12 residues. Germline V lookup: CDR1 SGHTA, CDR2 FQGNSA. CDR3 protein: CASSKGNPEAFF. The CDR3 nucleotides are TGTGCCAGCAGCAAGGGGAACCCTGAAGCTTTCTTT.

The chain has TRBV12-5 and TRBJ2-7; D is perhaps TRBD2 (6 bases). Germline lookup yields CDR1 LGHNT and CDR2 FRNRAP. The CDR3 is 13 amino acids. Deletions cut 6 bases from V and 5 bases from J, with 14 bases between. In DNA form, the CDR3 reads TGTGCTAGTGGGGGGGGACTGGGCGACGAGCAGTACTTC. Amino acid sequence: CASGGGLGDEQYF.

The V call is TRBV10-3, the J call TRBJ2-1, with D unresolved. CDR1 is ENHRY, CDR2 SYGVKD, per germline. CDR3 length equals 13 residues. V was trimmed by 7 bases and J by 9 bases, leaving 16 bases between them. The CDR3 DNA is TGTGCCATCACCTCGCCCCAGGTCGGTGAGCAGTTCTTC. This codes for CAITSPQVGEQFF.

The chain uses TRBV7-2 and TRBJ2-1; 7 nucleotides match TRBD1. With 4 bases clipped from V and 4 bases from J, the junction kept 4 bases outside the gene matches. This CDR3 is built from 14 residues. The V gene's germline CDR1 is SGHTA and CDR2 FQGNSA. CDR3 amino acids: CASSSRQGYNEQFF. The CDR3 DNA reads TGTGCCAGCAGCTCCAGACAGGGATACAATGAGCAGTTCTTC.

V gene TRBV7-2 combines with J gene TRBJ1-3; TRBD1 matches 9 bases. Germline CDR1 SGHTA, CDR2 FQGNSA. Losses at the gene ends were 8 bases for V and 4 bases for J; bases not matched to a gene: 6. This CDR3 comprises 14 residues. In DNA, the CDR3 is TGTGCCAGCCGGGACAGGGTGTGGGGAAACACCATATATTTT. Its protein product is CASRDRVWGNTIYF.

This clone appeared once. The rearrangement uses TRBV18 and TRBJ1-5, with 7 positions matching TRBD1. There are 17 residues in the CDR3. The ends lost 6 bases at V and 2 bases at J; junction bases unmatched: 13. CDR1 KGHSH and CDR2 LQKENI come from the germline V gene. CDR3 residues: CASSPTRSGGGNQPQHF. CDR3 bases: TGTGCCAGCTCCCCGACACGTTCAGGGGGGGGCAATCAGCCCCAGCATTTT.

V usage is TRBV5-4 and J usage is TRBJ1-2; D call uncertain. V shed 4 bases and J shed 2 bases, with 12 bases lying between them. Germline V gene data show CDR1 as SGHNT and CDR2 as YYREEE (reference sequence). The CDR3 spans 14 residues. The CDR3 region has the DNA TGTGCCAGCAGCAGTGAGATTAGGAACTATGGCTACACCTTC. It specifies CASSSEIRNYGYTF.

Only a few counts were recorded for this clone. The chain employs TRBV5-6 and TRBJ1-5; D is unclear. Germline CDR1 SGHDT, CDR2 YYEEEE. Trimming took 3 bases from V and 5 from J, leaving 6 bases between them. The CDR3 spans 12 residues. CDR3 coding DNA: TGTGCCAGCAGCTCCCGGGATCAGCCCCAGCATTTT. Its translation: CASSSRDQPQHF.

The chain links TRBV6-5 to TRBJ2-1, with D perhaps given as TRBD1 or TRBD2 (7 bases each). Germline V CDR1 and CDR2: MNHEY, SVGAGI. The ends were cut back, 6 bases at V and 6 bases at J, with 12 bases in the middle. There are 13 residues in the CDR3. As DNA, the CDR3 is TGTGCCAGCAGGACAGGGAGGGGCAATGAGCAGTTCTTC. Its translation is CASRTGRGNEQFF.

The gene calls are TRBV9 and TRBJ1-1; TRBD1 matches 10 bases. With V trimmed by 3 bases and J by 6 bases, 5 bases remained unmatched. The CDR3 runs 14 residues. The V gene's germline CDR1 is SGDLS and CDR2 YYNGEE. CDR3 amino acids: CASSGGGTGAEAFF. The CDR3 nucleotides are TGTGCCAGCAGCGGTGGGGGGACAGGGGCTGAAGCTTTCTTT.

The V and J genes are TRBV30 and TRBJ2-1; perhaps TRBD2 as D (6 bases). Germline CDR1 reads GTSNPN; CDR2 reads SVGIG (reference sequence). V lost 0 bases and J lost 2, with 11 bases in between. The CDR3 spans 15 residues. The CDR3 region has the DNA TGTGCCTGGAGTGTCTTGGCGGGACCCTACAATGAGCAGTTCTTC. It is translated as CAWSVLAGPYNEQFF.

This chain connects TRBV13 to TRBJ1-3; D is uncertain. The V end lost 5 bases, the J end lost 3 bases, and 14 bases lay between the germline ends. Germline V gives CDR1 PRHDT, CDR2 FYEKMQ (reference sequence). The CDR3 loop spans 15 amino acids. CDR3 coding DNA: TGTGCCAGCAGCGACCTTCTGGGAGATGGAAACACCATATATTTT. Translating it yields CASSDLLGDGNTIYF.

This clone was detected a few times. The chain uses TRBV6-1 and TRBJ1-4; maybe TRBD1 (5 bases). Germline values: CDR1 MNHNS, CDR2 SASEGT. This CDR3 comprises 13 residues. Trimming shortened V by 7 bases and J by 6 bases, and 12 bases separated the two germline ends. The CDR3 region is CASNYGTYEKLFF. CDR3 bases: TGTGCCAGCAATTACGGGACTTATGAAAAACTGTTTTTT.

The chain couples TRBV30 to TRBJ2-1; 11 nucleotides line up with TRBD2. The junction had 6 bases not matched to a gene; V was cut back by 3 bases and J by 5 bases. The CDR3 runs 15 residues. Germline CDR1 GTSNPN, CDR2 SVGIG (reference sequence). The DNA of the CDR3 is TGTGCCTGGAGAGATAGCGGGAGGGTAGACAATGAGCAGTTCTTC. It codes for CAWRDSGRVDNEQFF.

This chain joins TRBV10-1 and TRBJ2-1; D may be TRBD1 or TRBD2 (6 bases each). Trimming took off 1 base at V and 2 bases at J, with 9 bases between the two ends. The CDR3 contains 15 residues. The germline V gene encodes CDR1 WNHNN and CDR2 SYGVQD (reference sequence). DNA for the CDR3: TGCGCCAGCAGTGAGTTTGGGGGGCCCTACAATGAGCAGTTCTTC. It encodes CASSEFGGPYNEQFF.